Below are 31 T cell receptor beta chains sequenced from a single sample in a study of T cells in Graves' hyperthyroidism and ophthalmopathy. Amplification yielded TCR beta CDR3 regions, with RNA transcripts as the source. HTBI primers were used for first-round RT-PCR of the TCR CDR3. One entry per CDR3 protein results from TCRdb running MiXCR on the multiplex PCR reads. The table shows more than 150,000 distinct CDR3 sequences, with around 15% occurring only once. The material sequenced was blood. Receptor source: a woman aged 45-60 years with Graves' hyperthyroidism.

This clonotype was counted ten times or more. The CDR3 DNA is TGCAGTGCCCTGGCCCTGACAGGGGGTGAAGCTTTCTTT. Translating it yields CSALALTGGEAFF. The rearrangement links TRBV20-1 to TRBJ1-1; 9 bases agree with TRBD1. CDR1 and CDR2 (germline): DFQATT, SNEGSKA (reference sequence). Trimming took 6 bases from V and 7 from J; bases not matched to a gene: 9. The CDR3 is 13 residues long.

In the case of this clonotype: A much larger clone differs by one base, so this may be a read error. The genes are TRBV7-9 and TRBJ2-7; D may be TRBD1 or TRBD2 (5 bases each). Germline assignment: CDR1 SEHNR and CDR2 FQNEAQ (reference sequence). The CDR3 is 16 residues long. V shed 5 bases and J shed 2 bases, with 19 bases lying between them. The CDR3 here is CASSLGPRAIPYEQYF. The CDR3 region has the DNA TGTGCCAGCAGCCTGGGACCGCGAGCTATACCCTACGAGCAGTACTTC. The whole variable domain, filled in from reference TRBV7-9 and TRBJ2-7, reads DTGVSQNPRHKITKRGQNVTFRCDPISEHNRLYWYRQTLGQGPEFLTYFQNEAQLEKSRLLSDRFSAERPKGSFSTLEIQRTEQGDSAMYLCASSLGPRAIPYEQYFGPGTRLTVT.

This clonotype showed up many times. This chain links TRBV7-3 with TRBJ2-5, with a possible D match to TRBD2 (6 bases). V was pared by 2 bases and J by 9 bases, with 16 bases between. CDR3 length: 14 amino acids. Per germline, CDR1 SGHTA and CDR2 FQGTGA. The CDR3 coding sequence is TGTGCCAGCAGCTTAGGGGGGACGGCGAGTGCCCAGTACTTC. Its protein product is CASSLGGTASAQYF.

In its sample, this clonotype was seen a few times. V and J are TRBV12-3 or TRBV12-4 and TRBJ2-3; 9 bases line up with TRBD2. Trimming took 3 bases from V and 5 from J; bases not matched to a gene: 0. The CDR3 is made up of 13 amino acids. CDR3 DNA sequence: TGTGCCAGCAGTTTGCGGGAGGGAGATACGCAGTATTTT. Translated, it gives CASSLREGDTQYF.

This clonotype appeared many times. The chain combines TRBV6-2 or TRBV6-3 with TRBJ2-7; TRBD1 matches at 8 bases. The CDR3 length is 14 residues. V lost 4 bases to trimming and J lost 4 bases; unmatched junction nucleotides: 6. The V gene's germline CDR1 is MNHEY and CDR2 SVGEGT. The CDR3 loop reads CASSSPGTGYEQYF. The CDR3 DNA sequence: TGTGCCAGCAGTTCGCCCGGGACAGGATACGAGCAGTACTTC.

This clonotype appeared many times. The V and J genes are TRBV11-1 and TRBJ2-3; D not certain. The CDR3 length is 14 residues. Germline CDR1 SGHAT, CDR2 FQDESV (reference sequence). The ends were cut back, 5 bases at V and 4 bases at J, with 13 bases in the middle. Written as DNA, the CDR3 is TGTGCCAGCAGCCAAGGGCCAGATCCAGATACGCAGTATTTT. It yields the protein CASSQGPDPDTQYF.

This chain connects TRBV5-1 to TRBJ2-5; 11 bases fit TRBD2. The CDR3 is 15 amino acids. Trimming cost V 2 bases and J 3 bases; bases outside gene matches: 3. Germline CDR1 and CDR2: SGHRS and YFSETQ. In DNA, the CDR3 is TGCGCCAGCAGCTTCCTAGCGGGGGGTGAAGAGACCCAGTACTTC. Translation: CASSFLAGGEETQYF.

The V call is TRBV5-1, the J call TRBJ2-7, with D tentatively TRBD2 (7 bases). Trimming removed 2 bases from V and 7 bases from J, with 16 bases in between. CDR3 size: 14 residues. CDR1 and CDR2 (germline): SGHRS, YFSETQ. Here the CDR3 DNA reads TGCGCCAGCAGCTTCTCCGGGGGGCCGCGGGAGCAGTACTTC. It specifies CASSFSGGPREQYF. Full variable domain (remainder filled in from reference TRBV5-1 and TRBJ2-7): KAGVTQTPRYLIKTRGQQVTLSCSPISGHRSVSWYQQTPGQGLQFLFEYFSETQRNKGNFPGRFSGRQFSNSRSEMNVSTLELGDSALYLCASSFSGGPREQYFGPGTRLTVT.

The chain has TRBV28 and TRBJ2-7; D is unclear. Trimming left V 2 bases short and J 5 bases short, with 19 bases between. The CDR3 spans 16 residues. The germline gives CDR1 MDHEN, CDR2 SYDVKM. The CDR3 DNA sequence: TGTGCCAGCAGTTTAATCGGGTTCAGAGCTCTGGACGAGCAGTACTTC. Translation gives CASSLIGFRALDEQYF.

This clonotype came up many times. J is TRBJ2-5 and V is TRBV6-2 or TRBV6-3; TRBD2 matches at 8 bases. This CDR3 contains 18 residues. Looked up from germline, CDR1 is MNHEY and CDR2 is SVGEGT. With V trimmed by 0 bases and J by 5 bases, 14 bases remained unmatched. CDR3 sequence (DNA): TGTGCCAGCAGTTACTCCCGGGAGGGGACCGGGGCGGCGGAGACCCAGTACTTC. Translation gives CASSYSREGTGAAETQYF.

The CDR3: CASSQVGGASGYTF. CDR3 in DNA: TGTGCCAGCAGCCAAGTAGGGGGGGCGAGCGGCTACACCTTC. The chain links TRBV4-2 to TRBJ1-2, with D perhaps TRBD1 (6 bases). This CDR3 has 14 amino acids. Germline V gene sequence: CDR1 LGHNA, CDR2 YNFKEQ. Trimming shortened V by 1 base and J by 8 bases, and 14 bases separated the two germline ends.

The table lists this clonotype with a few counts. This sequence joins TRBV14 and TRBJ1-1, with a weak D call TRBD1 (6 bases). The CDR3 covers 13 residues. The V gene lost 4 bases and the J gene lost 9 bases, with 15 bases spanning the gap. CDR1 and CDR2 from the germline V gene are SGHDN and FVKESK. CDR3 loop: CASSPKRTGKAFF. The CDR3, as DNA: TGTGCCAGCAGCCCGAAGCGTACAGGGAAAGCTTTCTTT.

V usage is TRBV30 and J usage is TRBJ2-7, with TRBD1 matching 8 bases. The trim removed 2 bases at V and 6 bases at J, leaving 6 bases unmatched. This CDR3 spans 13 amino acids. Germline V CDR1 and CDR2: GTSNPN, SVGIG (reference sequence). The CDR3 protein is CAWSRQGAGEQYF. The CDR3 DNA follows: TGTGCCTGGAGTAGGCAGGGGGCAGGCGAGCAGTACTTC.

V is TRBV2 and J is TRBJ2-5; D call uncertain. The length of the CDR3 is 12 residues. Trimming removed 3 bases from V and 7 bases from J, with 9 bases in between. The germline gives CDR1 SNHLY, CDR2 FYNNEI. CDR3 loop: CASSEDRMTQYF. The CDR3 DNA is TGTGCCAGCAGTGAGGATAGGATGACCCAGTACTTC.

To note about this clonotype: Since a much larger clone is just one base distant, this may be a read error. The chain carries TRBV7-2 and TRBJ2-7, with 9 nucleotides matching TRBD2. The germline CDR1 and CDR2 sequences are SGHTA and FQGNSA. The CDR3 is 15 amino acids. The CDR3 region is CAGSSTISGGHEQYF. In nucleotides, the CDR3 is TGTGCCGGCAGCTCCACGATTAGCGGGGGCCACGAGCAGTACTTC.

There are many counts of this clonotype. This chain uses TRBV18 with TRBJ2-2; D ambiguous. The CDR3 extends over 15 amino acids. V was pared by 1 base and J by 2 bases, with 8 bases between. Per germline, CDR1 KGHSH and CDR2 LQKENI. The CDR3 spells CASSPRQANTGELFF. CDR3 nucleotides: TGTGCCAGCTCACCACGTCAGGCTAACACCGGGGAGCTGTTTTTT.

Ten or more counts support this clonotype. This sequence joins TRBV18 and TRBJ2-7; possibly TRBD1 for D (5 bases). Trimming stripped 0 bases from V and 7 bases from J, with 13 bases between. Germline V CDR1 and CDR2: KGHSH, LQKENI. The length of the CDR3 is 14 residues. CDR3 DNA: TGTGCCAGCTCACCACCTCTACAGGATTGGGAGCAGTACTTC. Its protein product is CASSPPLQDWEQYF.

This clonotype was picked up many times. V gene TRBV5-1 combines with J gene TRBJ2-4; weak D call: TRBD1 (6 bases). V was shortened by 4 bases and J by 6 bases, with 17 bases between the two germline ends. Germline V gene data show CDR1 as SGHRS and CDR2 as YFSETQ. The CDR3 loop spans 15 amino acids. CDR3 in DNA: TGCGCCAGCAGCGATGGGGCGAGGGGGAGAAACATTCAGTACTTC. Protein sequence: CASSDGARGRNIQYF.

This clonotype occurred a few times. V and J are TRBV18 and TRBJ2-3; no firm D call. This CDR3 contains 13 residues. Germline V lookup: CDR1 KGHSH, CDR2 LQKENI. Trimming left V 3 bases short and J 5 bases short, with 9 bases between. CDR3 residues: CASSPNFGDTQYF. The CDR3 DNA sequence: TGTGCCAGCTCACCTAATTTTGGAGATACGCAGTATTTT.

This clonotype was counted at least ten times. CDR3 sequence (DNA): TGTGCCAGCAATATTTGGGGACAGGTCAACACTGAAGCTTTCTTT. This encodes CASNIWGQVNTEAFF. V usage is TRBV7-9 and J usage is TRBJ1-1; 8 nucleotides match TRBD1. The CDR3 is 15 amino acids. Germline values: CDR1 SEHNR, CDR2 FQNEAQ (reference sequence). The V segment lost 7 bases and the J segment 2 bases; nucleotides outside the gene matches: 9.

This clonotype appeared many times. The chain combines TRBV9 with TRBJ2-3; 8 nucleotides line up with TRBD2. Losses at the gene ends were 2 bases for V and 0 bases for J; bases not matched to a gene: 11. This CDR3 contains 18 residues. Germline CDR1 SGDLS, CDR2 YYNGEE. This CDR3 is CASSVPAGGGFSTDTQYF. CDR3 bases: TGTGCCAGCAGCGTCCCCGCTGGCGGGGGGTTCAGCACAGATACGCAGTATTTT.

This clonotype was counted at least ten times. The J gene is TRBJ2-7, the V gene TRBV5-1, with D unresolved. From germline, CDR1 is SGHRS and CDR2 YFSETQ. This CDR3 contains 13 residues. V lost 0 bases to trimming and J lost 2 bases, with 6 bases between them. The CDR3 region has the DNA TGCGCCAGCAGCTTGGGGCTTACCTACGAGCAGTACTTC. This translates into CASSLGLTYEQYF.

This clonotype rates as medium-sized. The chain is built from TRBV12-3 or TRBV12-4 and TRBJ2-6; 8 positions match TRBD1. The ends lost 6 bases at V and 2 bases at J; junction bases unmatched: 12. The CDR3 loop spans 18 amino acids. DNA for the CDR3: TGTGCCAGCAGGCCCAGGGGGACAGGATTCACTGGGGCCAACGTCCTGACTTTC. It translates to CASRPRGTGFTGANVLTF.

This chain uses TRBV28 with TRBJ1-5; D uncertain. This CDR3 has 12 residues. V lost 4 bases and J lost 9, with 10 bases in between. Looked up from germline, CDR1 is MDHEN and CDR2 is SYDVKM. CDR3 protein: CASSSIAGPQHF. CDR3 in DNA: TGTGCCAGCAGTTCGATCGCGGGGCCCCAGCATTTT.

This clonotype was seen ten or more times. DNA of the CDR3: TGTGCCAGCAGTTACGCGACTGGAGGGGACCTGAACACTGAAGCTTTCTTT. Encoded protein: CASSYATGGDLNTEAFF. The V and J genes are TRBV6-5 and TRBJ1-1, with D perhaps matching TRBD1 (5 bases). The length of the CDR3 is 17 residues. The V gene's germline CDR1 is MNHEY and CDR2 SVGAGI. V shed 2 bases and J shed 0 bases, with 16 bases lying between them.

The table lists this clonotype with a count of one. This chain uses TRBV12-3 or TRBV12-4 with TRBJ2-1, with a weak D call TRBD2 (6 bases). This CDR3 region has 12 residues. Trimming took off 4 bases at V and 9 bases at J, with 10 bases between the two ends. CDR3 nucleotides: TGTGCCAGCAGTTCGGCTAGCGTTGAGCAGTTCTTC. Amino acid sequence: CASSSASVEQFF.

V is TRBV28 and J is TRBJ1-2; D unclear. Germline V CDR1 and CDR2: MDHEN, SYDVKM. V lost 6 bases to trimming and J lost 3 bases, with 11 bases between them. The CDR3 has 13 amino acids. CDR3 residues: CASSEGRDYGYTF. For the CDR3, the DNA is TGTGCCAGCAGCGAAGGACGAGACTATGGCTACACCTTC.

The chain joins TRBV20-1 to TRBJ2-1; tentative D call: TRBD2 (7 bases). V was pared by 2 bases and J by 4 bases, with 12 bases between. The germline V gene has CDR1 DFQATT and CDR2 SNEGSKA (reference sequence). The CDR3 runs to 14 residues. CDR3 coding DNA: TGCAGTGCTAGACGGGGGGACATTTACAATGAGCAGTTCTTC. Translated, it gives CSARRGDIYNEQFF.

This clonotype was counted many times. The rearrangement links TRBV7-9 to TRBJ2-3, with D perhaps TRBD1 (6 bases). CDR1 and CDR2 from the germline V gene are SEHNR and FQNEAQ (reference sequence). CDR3 length: 20 amino acids. V was trimmed by 1 base and J by 1 base, leaving 24 bases between them. The CDR3 spells CASSLVSFGTFRGGTDTQYF. DNA for the CDR3: TGTGCCAGCAGCTTAGTCTCGTTCGGGACGTTCAGGGGCGGCACAGATACGCAGTATTTT.

This clonotype was counted at least ten times. The rearrangement links TRBV11-2 to TRBJ1-5; D may be TRBD1 (5 bases). The V gene's germline CDR1 is SGHAT and CDR2 FQNNGV. V was clipped by 3 bases and J by 5 bases, with 11 bases between them. The CDR3 is 14 residues long. The CDR3 is CASSFSPTDQPQHF. The DNA of the CDR3 is TGTGCCAGCAGCTTCTCCCCGACAGATCAGCCCCAGCATTTT.

This clonotype came up once. The chain has TRBV5-1 and TRBJ1-1; TRBD1 matches 7 bases. From germline, CDR1 is SGHRS and CDR2 YFSETQ. The CDR3 totals 14 residues. Unmatched junction bases numbered 10, after V lost 4 bases and J lost 7 bases. The CDR3 DNA follows: TGCGCCAGCAGCCAATCGGGACAGTTGATTGAAGCTTTCTTT. It encodes CASSQSGQLIEAFF. The full variable domain, rest sourced from reference TRBV5-1 and TRBJ1-1, is KAGVTQTPRYLIKTRGQQVTLSCSPISGHRSVSWYQQTPGQGLQFLFEYFSETQRNKGNFPGRFSGRQFSNSRSEMNVSTLELGDSALYLCASSQSGQLIEAFFGQGTRLTVV.